The 17 T cell receptor beta chains listed next were all sequenced from one sample in a study of CD8+ T cells in alopecia areata. Extraction and reverse transcription of RNA yielded cDNA as the sequencing template. Libraries were prepared by immunoSEQ multiplex PCR; TCRdb keeps only in-frame clonotypes and omits some of them. Of about 190,000 clones in the sample, 45% to 65% were seen once. Treatment indicated: oral pan-JAK inhibitor, 5-10 mg twice daily. Specimen: CD4+ T cells sorted from blood, collected at week 4, from a patient treated with tofacitinib. The receptors stem from a human donor with alopecia areata.

The CDR3 sequence: CASSPTGLAGEQYF. The CDR3 DNA sequence: TGTGCCAGCAGTCCTACGGGACTAGCAGGCGAGCAGTACTTC. The chain joins TRBV6-5 to TRBJ2-7; the match to TRBD2 covers 9 bases. CDR1 MNHEY and CDR2 SVGAGI come from the germline V gene. The CDR3 covers 14 residues. V shed 5 bases and J 6 bases; nucleotides not matched to a gene: 8.

Notes on this clone: Other nucleotide sequences from this sample produce the same CDR3. The chain uses TRBV30 and TRBJ2-2, with D tentatively TRBD2 (5 bases). In germline, CDR1 is GTSNPN, CDR2 SVGIG (reference sequence). The ends were cut back, 0 bases at V and 5 bases at J, with 13 bases in the middle. This CDR3 spans 15 amino acids. CDR3 DNA sequence: TGTGCCTGGAGTGTAGGGCGCCGAGGGACCGGGGAGCTGTTTTTT. Protein: CAWSVGRRGTGELFF.

J is TRBJ2-4 and V is TRBV29-1; unclear D gene. From germline, CDR1 is SQVTM and CDR2 ANQGSEA. The CDR3 spans 12 residues. V lost 1 base, J lost 4 bases, and 5 bases lay in between. Here the CDR3 reads CSVEGGKNIQYF. The CDR3 nucleotides are TGCAGCGTTGAAGGTGGGAAAAACATTCAGTACTTC.

The gene calls are TRBV12-5 and TRBJ2-3, with TRBD1 matching over 7 bases. There are 13 residues in the CDR3. The ends lost 2 bases at V and 6 bases at J; junction bases unmatched: 2. Germline values: CDR1 LGHNT, CDR2 FRNRAP. The chain's CDR3 is CASGLRGPDTQYF. The CDR3 region has the DNA TGTGCTAGTGGTTTGAGGGGGCCCGATACGCAGTATTTT.

The rearrangement uses TRBV2 and TRBJ2-7; 8 bases map to TRBD1. Germline CDR1 is SNHLY and CDR2 is FYNNEI. The CDR3 length is 13 residues. V lost 3 bases and J lost 5; bases outside the gene matches: 3. The CDR3 DNA reads as TGTGCCAGCAGTGAGGACAGGGAGGACGAGCAGTACTTC. This sequence encodes CASSEDREDEQYF.

The chain recombines TRBV7-3 with TRBJ2-5, with TRBD2 identical over 12 bases. The CDR3 contains 15 residues. The trim removed 5 bases at V and 2 bases at J, leaving 3 bases unmatched. Germline V gene data show CDR1 as SGHTA and CDR2 as FQGTGA. CDR3 residues: CASSTGLAGQETQYF. The CDR3, as DNA: TGTGCCAGCAGCACAGGACTAGCGGGACAAGAGACCCAGTACTTC.

The V call is TRBV2, the J call TRBJ2-2, with TRBD2 matching over 7 bases. The CDR3 covers 17 residues. Germline V gene data show CDR1 as SNHLY and CDR2 as FYNNEI. V lost 6 bases, J lost 6 bases, and 16 bases stayed unmatched. The CDR3: CASRGPTGTTSSGELFF. CDR3 nucleotides: TGTGCCAGCAGGGGACCAACCGGGACTACTAGTTCCGGGGAGCTGTTTTTT.

The chain links TRBV30 to TRBJ2-7; no firm D call. CDR1 and CDR2 from the germline V gene are GTSNPN and SVGIG (reference sequence). The V and J ends lost 1 base and 3 bases respectively, with 7 bases between them. The CDR3 length is 12 residues. The CDR3: CAWSGLSYEQYF. Written as DNA, the CDR3 is TGTGCCTGGAGTGGGCTTAGCTACGAGCAGTACTTC.

This clone was recorded a few times. The gene calls are TRBV2 and TRBJ1-2, with D possibly being TRBD1 (5 bases). The CDR3 contains 15 residues. V was pared by 2 bases and J by 8 bases, with 18 bases between. Germline V gives CDR1 SNHLY, CDR2 FYNNEI. The DNA of the CDR3 is TGTGCCAGCAGTGAAAGCAAGCCGGGGCATCGGGGCTACACCTTC. Protein sequence: CASSESKPGHRGYTF.

The rearrangement uses TRBV29-1 and TRBJ2-7; TRBD1 matches 9 bases. Germline assignment: CDR1 SQVTM and CDR2 ANQGSEA. The CDR3 has 15 residues. V was clipped by 0 bases and J by 2 bases; unmatched bases: 5. The CDR3 loop is CSVEDGTGTPYEQYF. CDR3 coding DNA: TGCAGCGTTGAAGACGGGACAGGGACCCCCTACGAGCAGTACTTC.

This clone has a handful of counts. The rearrangement links TRBV29-1 to TRBJ2-6, with D uncertain. Per the germline V gene, CDR1 is SQVTM and CDR2 is ANQGSEA. V lost 8 bases, J lost 3 bases, and 8 bases lay in between. The CDR3 runs 12 residues. CDR3 sequence reads: CSNSSGANVLTF. CDR3 nucleotide sequence: TGCAGCAATTCTAGTGGGGCCAACGTCCTGACTTTC. The entire variable domain, with the rest obtained from reference TRBV29-1 and TRBJ2-6, is as follows: SAVISQKPSRDICQRGTSLTIQCQVDSQVTMMFWYRQQPGQSLTLIATANQGSEATYESGFVIDKFPISRPNLTFSTLTVSNMSPEDSSIYLCSNSSGANVLTFGAGSRLTVL.

The J gene is TRBJ1-2, the V gene TRBV28, with TRBD1 as a possible D gene (5 bases). The V gene's germline CDR1 is MDHEN and CDR2 SYDVKM. V dropped 7 bases and J dropped 7 bases, with 13 bases sitting between them. This CDR3 is built from 12 residues. In DNA, the CDR3 is TGTGCCAGCAACAAACATGGGGCTGGCTACACCTTC. Protein sequence: CASNKHGAGYTF.

V usage is TRBV2 and J usage is TRBJ2-1; D is undetermined. Trimming cost V 7 bases and J 12 bases, with 13 bases left between them. The CDR3 runs to 11 residues. Germline V gives CDR1 SNHLY, CDR2 FYNNEI. CDR3 coding DNA: TGTGCCAGCAATCCCCCGGTCGGGCAGTTCTTC. As protein: CASNPPVGQFF.

The chain is built from TRBV28 and TRBJ2-1; D gene uncertain. Germline values: CDR1 MDHEN, CDR2 SYDVKM. The CDR3 runs 13 residues. V gave up 8 bases and J gave up 9 bases, with 17 bases separating them. The CDR3 coding sequence is TGTGCCAGCCAGAACCGCATTACATCTGAGCAGTTCTTC. Translation: CASQNRITSEQFF.

This clone appeared a few times. The chain recombines TRBV29-1 with TRBJ2-3; TRBD1 matches at 7 bases. The V and J ends lost 4 bases and 4 bases, in that order; junction bases with no gene match: 11. Germline loops: CDR1 SQVTM, CDR2 ANQGSEA. CDR3 length: 15 residues. CDR3 in amino acids: CSVGQGRQAADTQYF. DNA for the CDR3: TGCAGCGTTGGACAGGGCCGTCAGGCGGCAGATACGCAGTATTTT.

The chain joins TRBV4-1 to TRBJ2-1; no firm D call. The CDR3 contains 13 residues. CDR1 and CDR2 from the germline V gene are MGHRA and YSYEKL. Trimming took off 0 bases at V and 11 bases at J, with 11 bases between the two ends. CDR3 DNA: TGCGCCAGCAGCCAAGACCGGGCTGTTAAGCAGTTCTTC. Translating it yields CASSQDRAVKQFF.

This clone was seen a few times. This sequence joins TRBV29-1 and TRBJ2-2; D is unresolved. Germline V gives CDR1 SQVTM, CDR2 ANQGSEA. This CDR3 comprises 11 residues. The V gene lost 6 bases and the J gene lost 6 bases, with 8 bases spanning the gap. CDR3 DNA sequence: TGCAGCGTCTTAGGGTCCGGGGAGCTGTTTTTT. Translation: CSVLGSGELFF.